This T cell receptor beta chain was retrieved from a study of T cells in localized non-small cell lung cancer. Study-level results: A denser population of T cells in blood accompanied longer overall survival. There was higher T cell clonality in uninvolved adjacent lung than in tumor, and it was highest there. Heterogeneity cannot be ruled out, as sequencing used one tumor region only.

TCRdb's copy holds only in-frame clones and misses some; the assay was immunoSEQ multiplex PCR. This sample yields 13,000 or so clones, of which roughly 27% are seen a single time; roughly 7.2% belongs to the top ten. This CDR3 contains 14 residues. V was shortened by 1 base and J by 8 bases, with 15 bases between the two germline ends. In germline, CDR1 is SGHRS, CDR2 YFSETQ. As concerns this clone: Its antigen is still unknown.

This sequence originates from a female donor older than 55 with stage I lung adenocarcinoma. V is TRBV5-1 and J is TRBJ1-2, with D possibly matching TRBD1 (5 bases). The input for sequencing was lung tumor tissue, taken before any cancer treatment. Written as DNA, the CDR3 is TGCGCCAGCAGCTTGAACGCAGGTCAGGGCGGCTACACCTTC. This sequence encodes CASSLNAGQGGYTF.